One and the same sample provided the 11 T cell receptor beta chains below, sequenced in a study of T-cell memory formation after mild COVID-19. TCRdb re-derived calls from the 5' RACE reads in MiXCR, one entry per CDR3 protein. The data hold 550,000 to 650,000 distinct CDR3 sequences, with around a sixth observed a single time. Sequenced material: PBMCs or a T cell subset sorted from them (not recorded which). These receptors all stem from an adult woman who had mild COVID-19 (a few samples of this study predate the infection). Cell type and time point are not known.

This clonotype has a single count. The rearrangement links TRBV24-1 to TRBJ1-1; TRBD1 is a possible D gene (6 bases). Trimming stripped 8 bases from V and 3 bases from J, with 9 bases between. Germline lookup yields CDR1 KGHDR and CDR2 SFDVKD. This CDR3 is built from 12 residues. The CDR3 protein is CATTNRDTEAFF. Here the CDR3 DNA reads TGTGCCACCACGAACAGGGACACTGAAGCTTTCTTT.

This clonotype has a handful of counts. This CDR3 is CASSPVQRNEKLFF. The CDR3, as DNA: TGTGCCAGCTCACCCGTCCAGAGGAATGAAAAACTGTTTTTT. V and J are TRBV18 and TRBJ1-4; unclear D gene. The germline CDR1 and CDR2 sequences are KGHSH and LQKENI. The V end lost 3 bases, the J end lost 5 bases, and 10 bases lay between the germline ends. This CDR3 region has 14 residues.

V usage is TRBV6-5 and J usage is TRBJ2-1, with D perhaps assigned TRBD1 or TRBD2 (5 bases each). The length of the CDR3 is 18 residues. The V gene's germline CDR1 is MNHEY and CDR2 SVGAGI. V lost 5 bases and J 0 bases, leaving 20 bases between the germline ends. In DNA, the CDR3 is TGTGCCAGCAGTGGGACGCACGGAATCACAAGCTCCTACAATGAGCAGTTCTTC. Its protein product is CASSGTHGITSSYNEQFF.

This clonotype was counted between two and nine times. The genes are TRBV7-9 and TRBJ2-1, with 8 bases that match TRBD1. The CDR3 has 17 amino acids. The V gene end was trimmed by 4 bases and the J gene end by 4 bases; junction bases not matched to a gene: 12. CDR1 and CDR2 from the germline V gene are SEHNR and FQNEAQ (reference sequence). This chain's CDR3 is CASSSGGRGRRYNEQFF. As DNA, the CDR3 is TGTGCCAGCAGCTCAGGGGGCAGGGGGCGAAGGTACAATGAGCAGTTCTTC.

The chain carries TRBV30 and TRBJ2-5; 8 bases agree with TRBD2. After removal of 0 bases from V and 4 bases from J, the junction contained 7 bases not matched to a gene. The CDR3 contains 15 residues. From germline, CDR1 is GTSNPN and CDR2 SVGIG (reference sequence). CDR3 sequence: CAWSVGRGGTETQYF. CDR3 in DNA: TGTGCCTGGAGTGTAGGACGCGGGGGGACAGAGACCCAGTACTTC.

The CDR3 here is CASSQFLTVTGQGEGIAYEQYF. The CDR3, as DNA: TGCGCCAGCAGCCAATTTCTAACCGTGACGGGACAGGGTGAAGGTATCGCCTACGAGCAGTACTTC. V is TRBV4-3 and J is TRBJ2-7; TRBD1 matches at 9 bases. The trim removed 2 bases at V and 2 bases at J, leaving 25 bases unmatched. The CDR3 covers 22 residues. Germline CDR1 LGHNA, CDR2 YSLEER.

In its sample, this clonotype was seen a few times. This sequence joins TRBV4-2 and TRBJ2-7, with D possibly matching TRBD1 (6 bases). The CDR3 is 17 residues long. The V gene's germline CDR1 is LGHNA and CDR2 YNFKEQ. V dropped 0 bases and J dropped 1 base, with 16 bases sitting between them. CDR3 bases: TGTGCCAGCAGCCAAGAGGGCAGGGGTTACGCGTCCTACGAGCAGTACTTC. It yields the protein CASSQEGRGYASYEQYF.

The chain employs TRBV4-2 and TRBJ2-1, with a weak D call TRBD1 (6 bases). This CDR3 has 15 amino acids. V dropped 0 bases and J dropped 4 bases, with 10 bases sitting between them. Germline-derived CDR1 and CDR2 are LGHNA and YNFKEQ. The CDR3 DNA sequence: TGTGCCAGCAGCCAAGATGGAGGACAGTACAATGAGCAGTTCTTC. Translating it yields CASSQDGGQYNEQFF.

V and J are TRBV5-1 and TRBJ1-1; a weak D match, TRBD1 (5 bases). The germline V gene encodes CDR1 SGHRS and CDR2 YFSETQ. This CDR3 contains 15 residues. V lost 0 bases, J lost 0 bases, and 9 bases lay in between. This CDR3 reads CASSLGQSMNTEAFF. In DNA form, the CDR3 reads TGCGCCAGCAGCTTGGGACAGTCGATGAACACTGAAGCTTTCTTT.

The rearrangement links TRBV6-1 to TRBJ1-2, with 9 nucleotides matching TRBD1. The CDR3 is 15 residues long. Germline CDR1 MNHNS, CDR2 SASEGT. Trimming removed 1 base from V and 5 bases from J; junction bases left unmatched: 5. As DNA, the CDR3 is TGTGCCAGCAGTGAAGGAGGGACAGGGCCTTATGGCTACACCTTC. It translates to CASSEGGTGPYGYTF.

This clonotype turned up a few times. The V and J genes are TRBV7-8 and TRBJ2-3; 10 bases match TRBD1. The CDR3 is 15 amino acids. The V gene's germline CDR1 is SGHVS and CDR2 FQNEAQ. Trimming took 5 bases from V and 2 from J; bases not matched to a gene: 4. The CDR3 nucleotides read TGTGCCAGCAGCCTGACAGGGGGCTACACAGATACGCAGTATTTT. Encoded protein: CASSLTGGYTDTQYF.